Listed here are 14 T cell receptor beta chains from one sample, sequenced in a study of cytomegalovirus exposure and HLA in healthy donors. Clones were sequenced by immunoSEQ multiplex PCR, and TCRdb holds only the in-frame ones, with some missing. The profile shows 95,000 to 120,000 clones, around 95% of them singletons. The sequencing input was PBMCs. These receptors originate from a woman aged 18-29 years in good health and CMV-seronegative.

The CDR3, as DNA: TGTGCCAGCATCCGTCTCGGGACAGGGAACTCCTACGAGCAGTACTTC. Its protein product is CASIRLGTGNSYEQYF. The chain couples TRBV28 to TRBJ2-7; 9 bases fit TRBD1. Germline trimming cut 7 bases from V and 0 bases from J; bases unmatched to any gene: 10. The germline CDR1 and CDR2 sequences are MDHEN and SYDVKM. The CDR3 consists of 16 residues. The variable domain in full, with the rest retrieved from reference TRBV28 and TRBJ2-7, is DVKVTQSSRYLVKRTGEKVFLECVQDMDHENMFWYRQDPGLGLRLIYFSYDVKMKEKGDIPEGYSVSREKKERFSLILESASTNQTSMYLCASIRLGTGNSYEQYFGPGTRLTVT.

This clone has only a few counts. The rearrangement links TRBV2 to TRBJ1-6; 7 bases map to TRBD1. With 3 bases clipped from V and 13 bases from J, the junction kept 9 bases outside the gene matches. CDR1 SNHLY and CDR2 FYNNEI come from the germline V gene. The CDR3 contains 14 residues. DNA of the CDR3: TGTGCCAGCAGTGAGGACAGGACGACCTTTCCCCTCCACTTT. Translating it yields CASSEDRTTFPLHF.

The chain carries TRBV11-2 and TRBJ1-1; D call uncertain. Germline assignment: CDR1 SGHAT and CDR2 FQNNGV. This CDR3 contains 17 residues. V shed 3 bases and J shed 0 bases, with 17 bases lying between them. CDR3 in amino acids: CASSFRAGSRMNTEAFF. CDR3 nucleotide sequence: TGTGCCAGCAGCTTCCGTGCGGGATCGCGCATGAACACTGAAGCTTTCTTT.

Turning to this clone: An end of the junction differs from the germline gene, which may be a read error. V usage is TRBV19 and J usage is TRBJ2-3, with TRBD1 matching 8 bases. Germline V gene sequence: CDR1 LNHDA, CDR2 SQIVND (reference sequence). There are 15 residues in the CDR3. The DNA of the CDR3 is TGTGCCAGTAGTATACGGCCCGGACAGGGTATGGTGTTGGATTTT. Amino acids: CASSIRPGQGMVLDF.

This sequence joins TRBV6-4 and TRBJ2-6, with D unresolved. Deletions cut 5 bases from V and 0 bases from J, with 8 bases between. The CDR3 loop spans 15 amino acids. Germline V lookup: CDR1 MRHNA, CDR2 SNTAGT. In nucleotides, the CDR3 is TGTGCCAGCAGTCGGTCGGGCTCTGGGGCCAACGTCCTGACTTTC. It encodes CASSRSGSGANVLTF.

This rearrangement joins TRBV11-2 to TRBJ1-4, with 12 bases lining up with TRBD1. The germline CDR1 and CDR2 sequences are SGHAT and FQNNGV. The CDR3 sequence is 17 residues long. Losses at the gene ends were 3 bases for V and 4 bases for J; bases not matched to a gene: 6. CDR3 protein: CASSFRDRGLYNEKLFF. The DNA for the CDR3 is TGTGCCAGCAGCTTCCGGGACAGGGGGCTTTATAATGAAAAACTGTTTTTT.

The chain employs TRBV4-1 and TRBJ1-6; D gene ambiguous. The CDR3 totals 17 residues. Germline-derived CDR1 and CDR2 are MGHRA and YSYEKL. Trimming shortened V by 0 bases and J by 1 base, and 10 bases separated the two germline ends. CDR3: CASSQELGGSYNSPLHF. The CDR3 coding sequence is TGCGCCAGCAGCCAAGAACTGGGAGGGTCCTATAATTCACCCCTCCACTTT.

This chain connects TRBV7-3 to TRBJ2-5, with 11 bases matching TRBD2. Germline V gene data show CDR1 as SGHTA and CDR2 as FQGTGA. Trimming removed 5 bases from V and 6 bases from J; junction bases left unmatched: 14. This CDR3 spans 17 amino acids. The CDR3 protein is CASSDTPLAGGLKTQYF. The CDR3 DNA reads TGTGCCAGCAGCGACACCCCCCTAGCGGGGGGCTTAAAGACCCAGTACTTC.

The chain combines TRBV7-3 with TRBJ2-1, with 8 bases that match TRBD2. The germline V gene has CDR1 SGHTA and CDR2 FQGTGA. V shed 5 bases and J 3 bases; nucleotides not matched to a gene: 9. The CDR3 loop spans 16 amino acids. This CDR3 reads CASSQGPAGDYNEQFF. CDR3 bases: TGTGCCAGCAGCCAAGGGCCAGCGGGGGACTACAATGAGCAGTTCTTC.

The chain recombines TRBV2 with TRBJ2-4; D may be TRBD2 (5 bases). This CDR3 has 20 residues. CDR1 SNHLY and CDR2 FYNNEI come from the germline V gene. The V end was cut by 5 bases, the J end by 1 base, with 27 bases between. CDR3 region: CASSSPAGLSGRRAKNIQYF. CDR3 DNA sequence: TGTGCCAGCAGTTCACCGGCCGGACTTTCAGGTCGGAGGGCCAAAAACATTCAGTACTTC.

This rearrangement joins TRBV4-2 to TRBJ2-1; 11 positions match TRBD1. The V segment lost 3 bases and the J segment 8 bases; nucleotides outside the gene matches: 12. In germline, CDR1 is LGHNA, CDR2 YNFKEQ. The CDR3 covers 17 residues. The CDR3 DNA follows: TGTGCCAGCAGCCATCAGAAGTCCGGACAGGGGGCTCATGAGCAGTTCTTC. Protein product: CASSHQKSGQGAHEQFF.

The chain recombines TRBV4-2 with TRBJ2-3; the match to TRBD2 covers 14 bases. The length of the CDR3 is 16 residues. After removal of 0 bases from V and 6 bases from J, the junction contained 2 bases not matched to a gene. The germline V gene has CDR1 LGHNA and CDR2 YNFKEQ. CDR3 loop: CASSQDRTSGGDTQYF. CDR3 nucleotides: TGTGCCAGCAGCCAAGATCGGACTAGCGGGGGGGATACGCAGTATTTT.

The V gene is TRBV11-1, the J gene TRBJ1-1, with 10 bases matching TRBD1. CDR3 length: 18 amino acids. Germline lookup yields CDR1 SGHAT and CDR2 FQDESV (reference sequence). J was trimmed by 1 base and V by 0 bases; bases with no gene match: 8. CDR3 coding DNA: TGTGCCAGCAGCTTAGCCGGGGGACAGGGGTTTGCGAACACTGAAGCTTTCTTT. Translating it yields CASSLAGGQGFANTEAFF.

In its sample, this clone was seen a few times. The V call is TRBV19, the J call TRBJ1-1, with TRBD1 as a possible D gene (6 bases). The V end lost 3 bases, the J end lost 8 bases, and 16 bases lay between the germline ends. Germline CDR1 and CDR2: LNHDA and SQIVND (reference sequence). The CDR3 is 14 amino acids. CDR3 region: CASSMARDRREAFF. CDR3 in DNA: TGTGCCAGTAGTATGGCTCGAGACAGGAGGGAAGCTTTCTTT. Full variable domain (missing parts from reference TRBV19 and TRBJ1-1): DGGITQSPKYLFRKEGQNVTLSCEQNLNHDAMYWYRQDPGQGLRLIYYSQIVNDFQKGDIAEGYSVSREKKESFPLTVTSAQKNPTAFYLCASSMARDRREAFFGQGTRLTVV.